The TCR beta chain described here comes from a study of human T cells and chemical hapten exposure. Study in general: Patients, chiefly female, had alopecia areata, totalis or universalis. TCR yield per sample varied, mainly due to pooled library volumes.

Unique molecular identifiers were affixed to discrete cDNA molecules within the library. From the RACE reads, TCRdb called clonotypes with MiXCR, one entry per CDR3 protein. The repertoire includes 35,000 to 55,000 distinct CDR3 sequences, roughly a tenth of them detected once, and 11% to 15% sits in the top ten. Time point denoted: patch test 2, 6 weeks after DPC sensitization. Treatment noted: therapeutic diphenylcyclopropenone sensitization with weekly scalp DPC. The template was total RNA from unfractionated whole blood. The CDR3 extends over 16 amino acids. Germline V gene lookup returns CDR1 SEHNR and CDR2 FQNEAQ (reference sequence). The V segment lost 5 bases and the J segment 4 bases; nucleotides outside the gene matches: 8.

This clonotype was sampled from a woman in her 30s with alopecia areata. Some clones in this sample may be carry-over from other donors' samples. The sample was whole blood, taken in connection with sensitization to the hapten diphenylcyclopropenone (DPC). J is TRBJ2-5 and V is TRBV7-9; 12 positions match TRBD2. CDR3 residues: CASSPGTSGRPETQYF. The CDR3, as DNA: TGTGCCAGCAGCCCCGGGACTAGCGGGCGTCCAGAGACCCAGTACTTC.